This entry concerns a single TCR beta chain. This clonotype was seen only a few times. This clone's antigen is unknown. Nothing much larger sits one base from this clone, and base qualities are not available. V ends up 5 bases short and J 2 bases short, with an unmatched junction base count of 12. CDR1 and CDR2 are drawn from the germline V gene: SGHDN, FVKESK. Reading from cysteine to phenylalanine, the CDR3 counts 16 amino acids. Of the read, only the CDR3 DNA is kept; its 48 bases are in frame from base 1. Blood RNA was extracted from unsorted whole blood using TRIzol reagent, and germline DNA was obtained with the DNeasy Blood & Tissue kit. At the time of sampling, the patients were treatment-naive and had chronic HBV infection. Before surgery, roughly 3.7 milliliters of peripheral blood were collected into K2EDTA tubes. The sample is drawn from a study of tumor-infiltrating lymphocytes in primary liver carcinoma (dated by TCRdb to 2016 to 2017). The study in broad terms: Between November 2015 and March 2016, five patients in China with histopathologically diagnosed primary liver carcinoma had surgical resection. Of the five patients, three men and two women aged 30 to 69 years, four had hepatocellular carcinoma and one had combined HCC and intrahepatic cholangiocarcinoma. Tumors of the five patients were stage T1-T3 N0M0 with maximum diameters of about 4.2 to 10 cm. Each sample produced roughly 3.65 to 7.5 million productive TCRbeta reads, and read depth showed no significant difference between tissue types. For each liver tumor, the study sampled five regions along with adjacent normal tissue and blood, and applied TCRbeta repertoire sequencing, expression microarrays and whole-exome sequencing. A total of roughly 35 specimens from 5 patients, comprising about 25 tumor regions, 5 adjacent noncancerous liver tissues and 5 peripheral blood samples, were covered by TCRbeta repertoire sequencing. Repertoires from technical replicates were highly reproducible, with mean shared-clone rates roughly 0.89 and correlation coefficients above 0.95. Study-level results and caveats: The top 250 clones accounted for a significantly greater share of the repertoire in tumors than in blood (p = 0.039). Repertoire overlap was higher between tumor regions (mean roughly 35%) than tumor-adjacent (roughly 17%) or tumor-blood (14%) pairs, consistent with antigen-driven expansion. Only the TCR beta chain was sequenced, which likely underestimates true repertoire diversity because unpaired alpha chains were not captured. With just a handful of patients in the study, the authors point out that the findings should be validated in a larger study. Because the samples were bulk and unsorted, CD4+ and CD8+ T cell repertoires could not be compared.

TCRbeta-specific cDNA was reverse-transcribed from about 0.45 ug total RNA using a constant-region primer and ProtoScript II reverse transcriptase. The TCRbeta libraries were prepared through three rounds of nested multiplex PCR following a slightly modified ARM-PCR procedure. Each of the first two PCR rounds ran for about 10 cycles and used multiplex TRBV1-TRBV30 forward primers together with a Cbeta reverse primer. A final 25-cycle PCR with Deep VentR polymerase added sample barcodes and Illumina adapters. Before sequencing, amplicons of 200-500 bp were purified from gel using a QIAquick gel extraction kit. An Illumina HiSeq 2500 was used to sequence the TCRbeta amplicons with 250-bp paired-end reads. In the original analysis: To recover full CDR3 sequences, reads were quality-trimmed using Trimmomatic v0.33 and paired reads were then merged using FLASH v1.2.11. V, D and J germline segments were assigned to the rearranged TCRbeta sequences by MiGEC v1.2.1b. Clonotype statistics and Shannon-Wiener diversity indices were calculated with VDJtools v1.0.0. To reduce sampling bias, subsequent analyses other than the diversity analysis used only the 250 most abundant clonotypes in each sample. TCRdb itself trimmed the public reads at Q25 with fastp, ran MiXCR and retained productive beta chains. Each entry is one CDR3 protein sequence, shown with its most common DNA and genes. It is TCRdb's table, rather than the study itself, that gives the V and J calls and clone size. Counted in this sample were roughly 330,000 distinct CDR3 sequences; 65% of them appeared once. 6.5% of the sample rests with the top ten.

Sequences were obtained from peripheral blood. The source of this sequence is a man aged 35 to 55 with primary liver carcinoma and hepatitis B virus infection. The chain is assembled from TRBV14 and TRBJ2-7; 7 nucleotides in the junction match TRBD1. The CDR3 protein sequence reads: CASSGNVQGSAYEQYF. In nucleotides, the sequence is TGTGCCAGCAGCGGAAACGTACAGGGGAGCGCCTACGAGCAGTACTTC.